The 9 T cell receptor beta chains below were found in one sample sequenced in a study of T cell repertoires in cytomegalovirus infection. TCRdb used MiXCR to reprocess the reads, holding one entry per CDR3 protein. The table has roughly 860,000 distinct CDR3 sequences, roughly 33% seen once; the top ten hold around 12%. The antigens these receptors bind are not known. Sequencing was performed on cultured CD8+ T cells from PBMCs, taken from culture after CMV antigen stimulation. These receptors all come from a human donor in good health (CMV status not recorded). Some clones in this sample may be carry-over from other donors' samples.

CDR3 coding DNA: TGTGCCAGCAGTTACGTGAGCGGGGGGATCAATGAGCAGTTCTTC. As protein: CASSYVSGGINEQFF. This rearrangement joins TRBV6-5 to TRBJ2-1, with TRBD2 identical over 9 bases. CDR1 and CDR2 (germline): MNHEY, SVGAGI. The CDR3 covers 15 residues. Germline trimming cut 2 bases from V and 6 bases from J; bases unmatched to any gene: 5.

The V call is TRBV11-3, the J call TRBJ2-3; 7 bases are a match to TRBD2. The CDR3 extends over 15 amino acids. J gave up 5 bases and V 2 bases, and 7 bases lay outside the gene matches. The germline V gene encodes CDR1 SGHNT and CDR2 YENEEA. CDR3 nucleotide sequence: TGTGCCAGCAGCTTAAGGGGAGGGAAAAGAGATACGCAGTATTTT. Protein: CASSLRGGKRDTQYF.

Ten or more counts support this clonotype. This chain links TRBV7-6 with TRBJ2-2; D may be TRBD1 or TRBD2 (5 bases each). Deletions cut 3 bases from V and 6 bases from J, with 23 bases between. Per germline, CDR1 SGHVS and CDR2 FNYEAQ. The CDR3 loop spans 18 amino acids. CDR3 residues: CASSLSLGRSTLAGELFF. CDR3 DNA: TGTGCCAGCAGCTTGAGTCTGGGACGGTCGACCTTGGCCGGGGAGCTGTTTTTT. Full variable domain (rest looked up from reference TRBV7-6 and TRBJ2-2): GAGVSQSPRYKVTKRGQDVALRCDPISGHVSLYWYRQALGQGPEFLTYFNYEAQQDKSGLPNDRFSAERPEGSISTLTIQRTEQRDSAMYRCASSLSLGRSTLAGELFFGEGSRLTVL.

The chain carries TRBV5-1 and TRBJ2-7; 9 nucleotides agree with TRBD1. The V segment lost 0 bases and the J segment 7 bases; nucleotides outside the gene matches: 2. This CDR3 spans 13 amino acids. The germline gives CDR1 SGHRS, CDR2 YFSETQ. The CDR3 is CASSLADRGEQYF. CDR3 nucleotides: TGCGCCAGCAGCTTGGCGGACAGGGGTGAGCAGTACTTC.

This clonotype was detected ten times or more. The V gene is TRBV7-6, the J gene TRBJ1-6; 9 bases agree with TRBD1. The germline CDR1 and CDR2 sequences are SGHVS and FNYEAQ. V lost 2 bases and J lost 3; bases outside the gene matches: 23. The CDR3 contains 23 residues. The CDR3 spells CASSLRAGGTGSLKTNYNSPLHF. The DNA of the CDR3 is TGTGCCAGCAGCTTACGGGCGGGGGGGACAGGGTCCCTCAAAACCAACTATAATTCACCCCTCCACTTT.

The chain links TRBV6-6 to TRBJ2-7; perhaps TRBD2 as D (6 bases). Trimming left V 2 bases short and J 9 bases short, with 14 bases between. Germline loops: CDR1 MNHNY, CDR2 SVGAGI (reference sequence). CDR3 length: 13 residues. The CDR3: CASSYLLAGGQYV. The CDR3 coding sequence is TGTGCCAGCAGTTACCTTCTAGCCGGGGGGCAGTACGTC.

V gene TRBV28 combines with J gene TRBJ2-3, with D perhaps TRBD1 (5 bases). Germline CDR1 MDHEN, CDR2 SYDVKM. With 6 bases removed from V and 7 bases from J, the gap between germline ends came to 17 bases. The CDR3 is made up of 14 amino acids. CDR3 sequence: CASSWGRVMNTQYF. The CDR3, as DNA: TGTGCCAGCAGCTGGGGCAGGGTAATGAATACGCAGTATTTT.

This sequence joins TRBV20-1 and TRBJ2-6; TRBD2 aligns across 9 bases. The germline CDR1 and CDR2 sequences are DFQATT and SNEGSKA (reference sequence). CDR3 size: 17 residues. With 1 base clipped from V and 2 bases from J, the junction kept 6 bases outside the gene matches. The CDR3 sequence: CSARGLAGSAGANVLTF. As DNA, the CDR3 is TGCAGTGCTAGAGGGCTAGCGGGGTCGGCTGGGGCCAACGTCCTGACTTTC.

This chain uses TRBV13 with TRBJ2-5, with D perhaps given as TRBD1 or TRBD2 (7 bases each). V was shortened by 5 bases and J by 3 bases, with 16 bases between the two germline ends. CDR3 length: 15 residues. Germline V lookup: CDR1 PRHDT, CDR2 FYEKMQ (reference sequence). CDR3 residues: CASSHRAGGEETQYF. The DNA of the CDR3 is TGTGCCAGCAGCCACCGGGCAGGGGGGGAAGAGACCCAGTACTTC.